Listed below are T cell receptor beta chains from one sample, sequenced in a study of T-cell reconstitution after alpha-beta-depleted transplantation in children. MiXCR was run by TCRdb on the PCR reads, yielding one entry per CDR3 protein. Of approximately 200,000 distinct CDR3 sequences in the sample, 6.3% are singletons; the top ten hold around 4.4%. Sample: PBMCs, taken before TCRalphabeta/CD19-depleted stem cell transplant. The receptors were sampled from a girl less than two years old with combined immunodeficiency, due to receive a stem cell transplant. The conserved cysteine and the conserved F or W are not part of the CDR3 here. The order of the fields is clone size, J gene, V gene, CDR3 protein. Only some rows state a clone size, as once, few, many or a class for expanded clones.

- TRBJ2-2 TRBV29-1 SVLGLANTGELF
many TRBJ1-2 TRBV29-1 SVESPPDPRANYGYT
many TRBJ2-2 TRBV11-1 ASSLAVGDSGNTGELF
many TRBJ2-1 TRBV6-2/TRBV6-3 ASSYPGGTGGNEQF
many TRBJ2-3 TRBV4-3 ASSQDGLAGTDTQY
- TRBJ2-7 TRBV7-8 ASSLNGVGQGYEQY
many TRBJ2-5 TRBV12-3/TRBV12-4 ASSHGYSTVETQY
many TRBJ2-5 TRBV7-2 ASSSGLAGVAETQY
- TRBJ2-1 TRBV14 ASSQASVPRYNEQF
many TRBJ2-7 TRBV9 ASSVAPGLGSYEQY
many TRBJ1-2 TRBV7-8 ASSSDRVGHGYT
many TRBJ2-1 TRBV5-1 ASRPNMDRLYNEQF
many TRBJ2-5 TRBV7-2 ASSLARRSQY
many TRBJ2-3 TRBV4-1 ASSQTPGVWGDTQY
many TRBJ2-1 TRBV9 ASSVTRGGYNEQF
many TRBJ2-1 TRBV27 ASSQASGGVKDNEQF
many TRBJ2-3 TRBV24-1 ATSDPTGGPTDTQY
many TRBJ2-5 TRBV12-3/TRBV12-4 ANSFDTEETQY
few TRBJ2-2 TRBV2 ASIGRGGTGELF
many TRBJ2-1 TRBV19 ASSMSMLNEQF
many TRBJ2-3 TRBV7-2 ASSRWGDTQY
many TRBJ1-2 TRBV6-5 ASSSWESPGGYT
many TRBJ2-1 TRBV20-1 SAREGGVEQF
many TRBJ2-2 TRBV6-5 ASSYSWEAENTGELF
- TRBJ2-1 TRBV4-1 ASSQEAGLGIGSYNEQF
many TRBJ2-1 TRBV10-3 AISLGLAGDNEQF
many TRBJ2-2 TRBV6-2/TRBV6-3 ASSRGGELF
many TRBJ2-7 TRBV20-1 SARSPETYEQY
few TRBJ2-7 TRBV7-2 ASSLQHSSDEQY
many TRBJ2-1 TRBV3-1 ASSQEGGDSYNEQF
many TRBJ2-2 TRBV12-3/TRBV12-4 ASSFIAGPNTGELF
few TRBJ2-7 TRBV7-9 ASISGHLPTYEQY
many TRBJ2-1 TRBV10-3 AISDTSGYEQF
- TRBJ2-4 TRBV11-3 ASSLSRDRGPVAKNIQY
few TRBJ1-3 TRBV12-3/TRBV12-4 ASSLAGIGNTIY
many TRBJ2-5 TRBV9 ASSVVGGLETQY
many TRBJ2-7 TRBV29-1 SVEDGVYEQY
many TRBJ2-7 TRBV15 ATRVLAGDSYEQY
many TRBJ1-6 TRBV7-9 ASSPRQGGNNSPLH
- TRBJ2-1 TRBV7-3 ASSLSGDGYNEQF
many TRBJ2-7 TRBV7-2 ASSLGGKQYEQY